This T cell receptor beta chain is from a study of T cells in Graves' hyperthyroidism and ophthalmopathy. The overall study: The initial diagnosis was the point when peripheral blood was collected, ahead of any treatment. General study points: Ophthalmopathy was distinguished from stable hyperthyroidism by 13 V-J signatures. The majority of expanded thyroid clonotypes above 0.001 also appeared in blood.

A note on this clonotype: Its antigen is not known.

Patients with ophthalmopathy all had a Clinical Activity Score of at least 3, a NOSPECS grade of at least 4 and duration under 3 months. Amplification targeted TCR beta CDR3 regions from RNA transcripts. First-round RT-PCR with HTBI primers amplified the TCR CDR3 region. MiXCR, run by TCRdb on the multiplex PCR reads, gives a single entry per CDR3 protein. This table has about 640,000 distinct CDR3 sequences, 20% appearing once. The CDR3 has 15 amino acids. With 1 base removed from V and 1 base from J, the gap between germline ends came to 11 bases. CDR1 and CDR2 (germline): LGHNA, YNFKEQ. The receptor's source is a man aged 25-45 years with Graves' ophthalmopathy. The gene calls are TRBV4-2 and TRBJ2-7; D uncertain. The sample consisted of blood. The CDR3 DNA reads TGTGCCAGCAGCCAAGTATCCGCAGAGTCCTACGAGCAGTACTTC. Translating gives CASSQVSAESYEQYF.